This T cell receptor (beta chain) was identified in a study of T cell responses to AZD1222 COVID-19 vaccine. Overall study results and limits: The donor cohort was predominantly white British with a female majority, and clonal diversity may have been underestimated. Compared with day 0, the breadth and depth of the Spike-specific TCR repertoire rose significantly after two doses of AZD1222.

V lost 7 bases to trimming and J lost 4 bases; unmatched junction nucleotides: 5. Germline CDR1 reads KGHDR; CDR2 reads SFDVKD. The CDR3 totals 15 residues. Concerning this clone itself: Its antigen is unidentified.

The repertoire was sequenced with immunoSEQ multiplex PCR; TCRdb's copy has only in-frame clones and lacks some. The sample gives 100,000 to 110,000 clones, 80% to 95% of which show up once; 1.5% to 2% is in the top ten. The chain carries TRBV24-1 and TRBJ2-1, with 11 bases matching TRBD2. This receptor was identified in an adult in good health. The sequences come from peripheral blood, collected on day 0 of AZD1222 vaccination. CDR3 protein: CATSLGTSGYNEQFF. The CDR3 nucleotides are TGTGCCACCAGCTTAGGGACTAGCGGATACAATGAGCAGTTCTTC.